The 24 T cell receptor beta chains listed next were all sequenced from one sample in a study of cytomegalovirus exposure and HLA in healthy donors. Primers for the PCR totalled 60 Vbeta and 13 Jbeta. This table comes from immunoSEQ multiplex PCR, and its TCRdb copy is limited to in-frame clones, with some not included. The sample includes approximately 97,000 clones, roughly 85% of them seen just once. The material sequenced was PBMCs. The receptors were gathered from a man aged 40-50 years in good health and CMV-seronegative.

This clone showed up just a few times. The chain uses TRBV2 and TRBJ1-5; D perhaps matches TRBD1 (5 bases). V was pared by 8 bases and J by 0 bases, with 11 bases between. This CDR3 is built from 14 residues. Germline V gives CDR1 SNHLY, CDR2 FYNNEI. CDR3 protein: CASAGTNSNQPQHF. The CDR3 DNA reads as TGTGCCAGCGCAGGGACTAATAGCAATCAGCCCCAGCATTTT.

The rearrangement joins TRBV10-3 to TRBJ2-1; D perhaps matches TRBD2 (5 bases). The CDR3 spans 11 residues. CDR1 and CDR2 from the germline V gene are ENHRY and SYGVKD. V shed 9 bases and J shed 8 bases, with 11 bases lying between them. The CDR3 here is CAMRDWDEQFF. The CDR3 nucleotides are TGTGCCATGAGGGATTGGGATGAGCAGTTCTTC.

The chain employs TRBV18 and TRBJ1-1; tentatively, D is TRBD1 (6 bases). Germline CDR1 KGHSH, CDR2 LQKENI. The CDR3 loop spans 13 amino acids. V was pared by 3 bases and J by 7 bases, with 12 bases between. The CDR3 DNA reads as TGTGCCAGCTCACCGGACAGCACGAATGAAGCTTTCTTT. Protein product: CASSPDSTNEAFF.

J is TRBJ2-7 and V is TRBV4-3, with D maybe TRBD1 (6 bases). Germline V gene lookup returns CDR1 LGHNA and CDR2 YSLEER. The CDR3 sequence is 15 residues long. Trimming left V 1 base short and J 1 base short, with 11 bases between. The CDR3 sequence: CASSQGTGWSYEQYF. The DNA for the CDR3 is TGCGCCAGCAGCCAAGGAACAGGGTGGTCCTACGAGCAGTACTTC.

The chain links TRBV18 to TRBJ1-6; D perhaps matches TRBD1 (5 bases). CDR1 is KGHSH and CDR2 is LQKENI in the germline V gene. V lost 5 bases, J lost 0 bases, and 8 bases lay in between. The CDR3 runs to 15 residues. CDR3 loop: CASSGGSSYNSPLHF. DNA of the CDR3: TGTGCCAGCTCAGGGGGGAGCTCCTATAATTCACCCCTCCACTTT.

The chain is built from TRBV5-1 and TRBJ1-2; TRBD1 aligns across 7 bases. CDR3 size: 16 residues. The V gene's germline CDR1 is SGHRS and CDR2 YFSETQ. Germline trimming cut 4 bases from V and 0 bases from J; bases unmatched to any gene: 9. Written as DNA, the CDR3 is TGCGCCAGCAGCACCCGGGACAGACAAGCTAACTATGGCTACACCTTC. It translates to CASSTRDRQANYGYTF.

The sample holds a few counts of this clone. The chain couples TRBV5-1 to TRBJ2-3, with 7 bases lining up with TRBD2. This CDR3 is built from 19 residues. Germline loops: CDR1 SGHRS, CDR2 YFSETQ. V was clipped by 0 bases and J by 1 base; unmatched bases: 14. The CDR3 region is CASSLEGGRSTGGTDTQYF. The CDR3 bases are TGCGCCAGCAGCTTGGAGGGCGGGAGAAGCACAGGCGGCACAGATACGCAGTATTTT.

The genes are TRBV6-1 and TRBJ1-5, with 8 bases aligning to TRBD1. Germline lookup yields CDR1 MNHNS and CDR2 SASEGT. This CDR3 is built from 16 residues. V was clipped by 1 base and J by 2 bases; unmatched bases: 4. CDR3: CASSEVPGQGNQPQHF. CDR3 bases: TGTGCCAGCAGTGAAGTTCCGGGACAGGGCAATCAGCCCCAGCATTTT.

This clone was recorded at least ten times. The CDR3 nucleotides read TGTGCCAGCAGTGAAGCACCGGGACAGGGGGCGGACGAGCAGTACTTC. Protein: CASSEAPGQGADEQYF. The chain employs TRBV6-1 and TRBJ2-7; 12 positions agree with TRBD1. V trimming: 0 bases; J trimming: 5 bases; junction bases outside the gene matches: 5. This CDR3 region has 16 residues. Germline loops: CDR1 MNHNS, CDR2 SASEGT.

This clone occurred a few times. The chain couples TRBV5-1 to TRBJ2-7; 7 bases fit TRBD1. The CDR3 spans 12 residues. Germline CDR1 is SGHRS and CDR2 is YFSETQ. J was trimmed by 5 bases and V by 4 bases; bases with no gene match: 3. The DNA of the CDR3 is TGCGCCAGCAGCCCTCAGGGGGACGAGCAGTACTTC. Translating gives CASSPQGDEQYF.

The V call is TRBV19, the J call TRBJ2-3, with a tentative D call TRBD1 (5 bases). CDR3 length: 14 residues. V shed 0 bases and J shed 6 bases, with 10 bases lying between them. The germline V gene has CDR1 LNHDA and CDR2 SQIVND (reference sequence). Here the CDR3 DNA reads TGTGCCAGTAGTATAGATTTCAAGGGGGATACGCAGTATTTT. It translates to CASSIDFKGDTQYF.

This chain joins TRBV2 and TRBJ1-5; D ambiguous. The CDR3 extends over 15 amino acids. Germline CDR1 SNHLY, CDR2 FYNNEI. Trimming cost V 7 bases and J 5 bases, with 18 bases left between them. CDR3 nucleotides: TGTGCCAGCAACCCCTCATCCCCGGGGTATCAGCCCCAGCATTTT. It yields the protein CASNPSSPGYQPQHF.

As concerns this clone: The same CDR3 can be traced to other DNA sequences in this sample. This chain uses TRBV30 with TRBJ2-5, with 7 nucleotides matching TRBD2. Germline assignment: CDR1 GTSNPN and CDR2 SVGIG (reference sequence). With 5 bases clipped from V and 9 bases from J, the junction kept 18 bases outside the gene matches. The CDR3 spans 15 residues. CDR3 residues: CAWGTLLSRGYAQYF. DNA for the CDR3: TGTGCCTGGGGTACGCTCCTCTCGCGGGGGTATGCCCAGTACTTC.

This rearrangement joins TRBV9 to TRBJ2-3; 8 bases are a match to TRBD2. With V trimmed by 4 bases and J by 1 base, 14 bases remained unmatched. Germline values: CDR1 SGDLS, CDR2 YYNGEE. The CDR3 runs to 18 residues. The CDR3 region has the DNA TGTGCCAGCAGCCCCGGCCTACGGGGGGGCCTCGGCACAGATACGCAGTATTTT. Protein: CASSPGLRGGLGTDTQYF.

The gene calls are TRBV10-3 and TRBJ1-1; no reliable D call. The germline V and J ends were trimmed by 5 bases and 1 base, with 8 bases remaining between them. The CDR3 loop spans 13 amino acids. Germline CDR1 and CDR2: ENHRY and SYGVKD. This CDR3 reads CAISLSGNTEAFF. Here the CDR3 DNA reads TGTGCCATCAGTTTATCAGGGAACACTGAAGCTTTCTTT.

This clone was seen only a few times. The rearrangement joins TRBV19 to TRBJ1-4; a possible D gene is TRBD1 (6 bases). Germline values: CDR1 LNHDA, CDR2 SQIVND (reference sequence). Trimming removed 6 bases at V and 7 bases at J, with 12 bases between. This CDR3 comprises 13 residues. This CDR3 is CASRRGGSEKLFF. The CDR3 coding sequence is TGTGCCAGTAGAAGGGGGGGCAGTGAAAAACTGTTTTTT.

The CDR3 sequence: CASSQDIAGDYGYTF. In DNA, the CDR3 is TGCGCCAGCAGCCAAGATATCGCAGGGGACTATGGCTACACCTTC. The chain joins TRBV4-1 to TRBJ1-2, with D maybe TRBD1 (6 bases). The CDR3 runs to 15 residues. Germline V lookup: CDR1 MGHRA, CDR2 YSYEKL. Trimming removed 0 bases from V and 3 bases from J, with 11 bases in between.

The V call is TRBV7-3, the J call TRBJ2-1; 8 bases are a match to TRBD2. The CDR3 sequence is 15 residues long. J was trimmed by 9 bases and V by 4 bases; bases with no gene match: 11. CDR1 and CDR2 from the germline V gene are SGHTA and FQGTGA. CDR3 sequence (DNA): TGTGCCAGCAGCTACATGCCGGGGGGGTATAGTGAGCAGTTCTTC. It encodes CASSYMPGGYSEQFF.

This rearrangement joins TRBV5-6 to TRBJ1-2; the match to TRBD1 covers 8 bases. Germline values: CDR1 SGHDT, CDR2 YYEEEE. Trimming removed 0 bases from V and 8 bases from J; junction bases left unmatched: 6. CDR3 length: 14 residues. Here the CDR3 reads CASSLGQGARGYTF. Written as DNA, the CDR3 is TGTGCCAGCAGCTTGGGGCAGGGGGCGCGCGGCTACACCTTC.

This clone has just one count. The chain recombines TRBV5-1 with TRBJ1-5; D unresolved. Germline CDR1 reads SGHRS; CDR2 reads YFSETQ. The CDR3 contains 15 residues. V was pared by 5 bases and J by 2 bases, with 14 bases between. In DNA form, the CDR3 reads TGCGCCAGCAGTTCTGACACTGGCGGCAATCAGCCCCAGCATTTT. It is translated as CASSSDTGGNQPQHF.

The chain has TRBV9 and TRBJ1-2; the D gene is possibly TRBD1 (5 bases). V dropped 4 bases and J dropped 7 bases, with 20 bases sitting between them. The V gene's germline CDR1 is SGDLS and CDR2 YYNGEE. The CDR3 sequence is 15 residues long. The CDR3 spells CASSLSWAGLLGYTF. As DNA, the CDR3 is TGTGCCAGCAGCTTAAGCTGGGCGGGGCTGCTTGGCTACACCTTC.

This chain uses TRBV6-5 with TRBJ1-6; D is ambiguous. Trimming removed 4 bases at V and 10 bases at J, with 8 bases between. CDR3 length: 12 residues. Per the germline V gene, CDR1 is MNHEY and CDR2 is SVGAGI. This CDR3 is CASSSAVSPLHF. The CDR3 region has the DNA TGTGCCAGCAGTTCTGCAGTCTCACCCCTCCACTTT.

This chain links TRBV30 with TRBJ2-7; D is possibly TRBD2 (5 bases). V was trimmed by 5 bases and J by 10 bases, leaving 15 bases between them. The germline V gene has CDR1 GTSNPN and CDR2 SVGIG (reference sequence). This CDR3 has 11 residues. The CDR3 sequence: CAWGPAGYQYF. The CDR3 DNA reads as TGTGCCTGGGGTCCGGCGGGTTATCAGTACTTC. The full variable domain, its missing parts supplied by reference TRBV30 and TRBJ2-7, is SQTIHQWPATLVQPVGSPLSLECTVEGTSNPNLYWYRQAAGRGLQLLFYSVGIGQISSEVPQNLSASRPQDRQFILSSKKLLLSDSGFYLCAWGPAGYQYFGPGTRLTVT.

The rearrangement links TRBV6-5 to TRBJ2-7; 12 bases are a match to TRBD1. The CDR3 runs 14 residues. The germline V gene encodes CDR1 MNHEY and CDR2 SVGAGI. Trimming cost V 6 bases and J 7 bases; bases outside gene matches: 7. The CDR3 loop reads CASRGDRGPLEQYF. The CDR3 DNA follows: TGTGCCAGCAGGGGGGACAGGGGGCCGCTAGAGCAGTACTTC.